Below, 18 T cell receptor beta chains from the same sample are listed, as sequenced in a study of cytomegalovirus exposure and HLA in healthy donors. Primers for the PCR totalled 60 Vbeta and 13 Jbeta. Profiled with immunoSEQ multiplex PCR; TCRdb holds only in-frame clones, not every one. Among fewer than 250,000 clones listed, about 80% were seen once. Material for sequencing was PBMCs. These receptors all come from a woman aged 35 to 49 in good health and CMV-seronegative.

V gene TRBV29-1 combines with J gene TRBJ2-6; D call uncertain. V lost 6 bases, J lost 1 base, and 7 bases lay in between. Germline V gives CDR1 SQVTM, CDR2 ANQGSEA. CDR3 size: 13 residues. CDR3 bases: TGCAGCGTGAGAATTTCTGGGGCCAACGTCCTGACTTTC. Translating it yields CSVRISGANVLTF. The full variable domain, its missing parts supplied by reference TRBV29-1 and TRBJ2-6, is SAVISQKPSRDICQRGTSLTIQCQVDSQVTMMFWYRQQPGQSLTLIATANQGSEATYESGFVIDKFPISRPNLTFSTLTVSNMSPEDSSIYLCSVRISGANVLTFGAGSRLTVL.

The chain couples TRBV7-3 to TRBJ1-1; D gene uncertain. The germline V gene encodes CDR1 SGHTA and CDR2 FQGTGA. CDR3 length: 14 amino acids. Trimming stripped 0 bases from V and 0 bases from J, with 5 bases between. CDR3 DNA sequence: TGTGCCAGCAGCTTAACGTATATGAACACTGAAGCTTTCTTT. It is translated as CASSLTYMNTEAFF.

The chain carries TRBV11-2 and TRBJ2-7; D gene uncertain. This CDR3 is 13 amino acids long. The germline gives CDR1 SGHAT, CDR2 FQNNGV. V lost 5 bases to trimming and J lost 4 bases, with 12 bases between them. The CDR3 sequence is CASSAQAAYEQYV. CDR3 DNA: TGTGCCAGCAGCGCCCAGGCTGCGTACGAGCAGTACGTC.

CDR3 nucleotide sequence: TGCGCCAGCAGCCCCGACGGGGGGAACACTGAAGCTTTCTTT. Translated: CASSPDGGNTEAFF. The gene calls are TRBV5-1 and TRBJ1-1; D perhaps matches TRBD1 (5 bases). The CDR3 totals 14 residues. The germline CDR1 and CDR2 sequences are SGHRS and YFSETQ. Trimming stripped 4 bases from V and 1 base from J, with 11 bases between.

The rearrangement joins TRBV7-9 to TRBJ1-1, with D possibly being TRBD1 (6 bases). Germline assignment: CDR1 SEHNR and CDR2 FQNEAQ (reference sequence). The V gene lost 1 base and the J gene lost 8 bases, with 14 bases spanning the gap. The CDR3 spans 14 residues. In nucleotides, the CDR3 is TGTGCCAGCAGCTTAGACAGGGTGAGCGGAGAAGCTTTCTTT. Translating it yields CASSLDRVSGEAFF.

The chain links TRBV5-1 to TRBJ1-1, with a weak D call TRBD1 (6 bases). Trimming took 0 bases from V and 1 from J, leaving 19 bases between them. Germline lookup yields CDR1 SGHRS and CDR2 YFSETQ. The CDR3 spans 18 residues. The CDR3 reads CASSLGQALSGGNTEAFF. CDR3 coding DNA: TGCGCCAGCAGCTTGGGACAGGCCCTATCCGGTGGGAACACTGAAGCTTTCTTT.

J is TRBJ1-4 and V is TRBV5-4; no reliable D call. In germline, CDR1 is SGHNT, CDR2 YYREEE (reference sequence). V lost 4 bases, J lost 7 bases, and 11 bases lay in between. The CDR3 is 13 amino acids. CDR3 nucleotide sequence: TGTGCCAGCAGCCTCGGGGTTCGTGAAAAACTGTTTTTT. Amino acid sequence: CASSLGVREKLFF.

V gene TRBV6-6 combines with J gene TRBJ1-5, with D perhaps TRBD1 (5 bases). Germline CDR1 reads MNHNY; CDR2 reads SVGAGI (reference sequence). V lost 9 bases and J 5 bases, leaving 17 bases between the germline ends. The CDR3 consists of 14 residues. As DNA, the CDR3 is TGTGCCAGTTCGGGGGATGGGTGGGATCAGCCCCAGCATTTT. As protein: CASSGDGWDQPQHF.

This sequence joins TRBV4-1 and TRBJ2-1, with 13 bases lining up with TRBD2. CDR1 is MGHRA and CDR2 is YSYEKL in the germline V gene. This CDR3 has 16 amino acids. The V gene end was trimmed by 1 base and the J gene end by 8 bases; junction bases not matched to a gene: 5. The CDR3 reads CASSQAGLAGEDEQFF. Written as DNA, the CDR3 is TGCGCCAGCAGCCAAGCCGGACTAGCGGGAGAAGATGAGCAGTTCTTC.

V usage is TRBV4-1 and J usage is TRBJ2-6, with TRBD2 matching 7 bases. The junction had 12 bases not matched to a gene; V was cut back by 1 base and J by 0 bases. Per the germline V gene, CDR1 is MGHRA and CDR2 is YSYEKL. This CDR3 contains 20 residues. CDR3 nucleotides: TGCGCCAGCAGCCAAGTCTTTTCTTGGGAGGGTTACTCTGGGGCCAACGTCCTGACTTTC. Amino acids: CASSQVFSWEGYSGANVLTF.

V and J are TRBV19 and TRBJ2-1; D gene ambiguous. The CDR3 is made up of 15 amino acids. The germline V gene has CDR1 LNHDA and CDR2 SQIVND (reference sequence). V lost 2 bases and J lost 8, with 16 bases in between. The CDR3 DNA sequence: TGTGCCAGTAGTATAAGCCCGGTGTTGGGCGATGAGCAGTTCTTC. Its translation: CASSISPVLGDEQFF. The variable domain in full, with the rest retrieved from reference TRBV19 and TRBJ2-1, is DGGITQSPKYLFRKEGQNVTLSCEQNLNHDAMYWYRQDPGQGLRLIYYSQIVNDFQKGDIAEGYSVSREKKESFPLTVTSAQKNPTAFYLCASSISPVLGDEQFFGPGTRLTVL.

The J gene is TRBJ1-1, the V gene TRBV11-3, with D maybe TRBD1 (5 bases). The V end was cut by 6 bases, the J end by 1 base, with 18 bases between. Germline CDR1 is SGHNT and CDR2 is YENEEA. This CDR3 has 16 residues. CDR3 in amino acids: CASSIGVGDKNTEAFF. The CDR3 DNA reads TGTGCCAGCAGTATCGGTGTAGGGGATAAGAACACTGAAGCTTTCTTT.

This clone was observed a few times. DNA for the CDR3: TGTGCCAGCACTCGAGGGGGACAGGGAACTGAAGCTTTCTTT. Amino acids: CASTRGGQGTEAFF. The chain is built from TRBV2 and TRBJ1-1; TRBD1 agrees at 9 bases. This CDR3 is 14 amino acids long. The germline gives CDR1 SNHLY, CDR2 FYNNEI. The ends lost 7 bases at V and 5 bases at J; junction bases unmatched: 8.

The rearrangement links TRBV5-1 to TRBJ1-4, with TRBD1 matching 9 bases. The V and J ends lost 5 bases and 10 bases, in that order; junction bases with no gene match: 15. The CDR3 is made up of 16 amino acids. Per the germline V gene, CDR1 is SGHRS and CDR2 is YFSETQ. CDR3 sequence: CASRPDLDRGMGKLFF. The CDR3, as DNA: TGCGCCAGCAGACCGGACTTGGACAGGGGTATGGGAAAACTGTTTTTT.

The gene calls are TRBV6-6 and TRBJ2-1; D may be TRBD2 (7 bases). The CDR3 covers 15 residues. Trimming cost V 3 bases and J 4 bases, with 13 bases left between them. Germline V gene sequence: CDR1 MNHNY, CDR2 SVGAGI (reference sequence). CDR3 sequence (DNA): TGTGCCAGCAGTTATGAGGGGGAGGGGTACAATGAGCAGTTCTTC. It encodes CASSYEGEGYNEQFF.

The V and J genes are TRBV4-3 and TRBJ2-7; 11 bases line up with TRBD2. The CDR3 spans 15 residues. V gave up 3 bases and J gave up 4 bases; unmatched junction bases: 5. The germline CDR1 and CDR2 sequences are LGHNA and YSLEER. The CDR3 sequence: CASSHIAGGGYEQYF. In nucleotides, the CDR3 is TGCGCCAGCAGCCACATAGCGGGAGGGGGGTACGAGCAGTACTTC.

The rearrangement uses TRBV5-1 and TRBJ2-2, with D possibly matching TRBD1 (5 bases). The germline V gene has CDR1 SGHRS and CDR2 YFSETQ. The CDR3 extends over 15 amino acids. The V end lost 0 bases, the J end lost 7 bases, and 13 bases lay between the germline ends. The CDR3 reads CASSLGGRMDGELFF. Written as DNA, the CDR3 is TGCGCCAGCAGCTTGGGGGGCCGGATGGACGGGGAGCTGTTTTTT.

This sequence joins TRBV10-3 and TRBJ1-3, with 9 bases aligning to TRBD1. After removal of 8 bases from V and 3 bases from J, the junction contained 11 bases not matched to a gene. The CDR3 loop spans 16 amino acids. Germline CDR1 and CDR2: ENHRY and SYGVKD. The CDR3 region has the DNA TGTGCCATCGGAGAACCCGGGACAGGGAATGGAAACACCATATATTTT. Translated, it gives CAIGEPGTGNGNTIYF.